This T cell receptor (beta chain) emerged from a study of Graves' ophthalmopathy and Graves' hyperthyroidism. In its sample, this clonotype was seen many times. Germline trimming cut 4 bases from V and 5 bases from J; bases unmatched to any gene: 3. Germline values: CDR1 MDHEN, CDR2 SYDVKM. There are 14 residues in the CDR3. RNA transcripts were the source from which TCR beta CDR3 regions were amplified. Investigators did first-round RT-PCR with HTBI primers, then second-round multiplex PCR. MiXCR, applied by TCRdb to the multiplex PCR reads, yields one record per CDR3 protein. The sample includes about half a million distinct CDR3 sequences, over 13% seen only once; the top ten take 8% to 10%.

This receptor was taken from a woman in her thirties with Graves' ophthalmopathy. The chain is built from TRBV28 and TRBJ1-5; 9 nucleotides align to TRBD1. The sample consisted of blood. CDR3 DNA sequence: TGTGCCAGCAGTTGGGGACAGGGATATCAGCCCCAGCATTTT. Translating it yields CASSWGQGYQPQHF.